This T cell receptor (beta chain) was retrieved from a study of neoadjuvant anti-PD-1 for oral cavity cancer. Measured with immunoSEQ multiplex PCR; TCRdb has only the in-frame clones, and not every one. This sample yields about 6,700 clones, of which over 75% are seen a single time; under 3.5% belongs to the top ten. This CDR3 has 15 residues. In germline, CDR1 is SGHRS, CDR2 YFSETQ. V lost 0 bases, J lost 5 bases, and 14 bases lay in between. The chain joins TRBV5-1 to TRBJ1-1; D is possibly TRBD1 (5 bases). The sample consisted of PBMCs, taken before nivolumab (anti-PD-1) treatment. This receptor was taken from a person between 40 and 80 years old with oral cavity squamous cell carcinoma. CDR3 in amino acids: CASSLASGGWTEAFF. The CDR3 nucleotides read TGCGCCAGCAGCTTGGCCAGTGGGGGGTGGACTGAAGCTTTCTTT.